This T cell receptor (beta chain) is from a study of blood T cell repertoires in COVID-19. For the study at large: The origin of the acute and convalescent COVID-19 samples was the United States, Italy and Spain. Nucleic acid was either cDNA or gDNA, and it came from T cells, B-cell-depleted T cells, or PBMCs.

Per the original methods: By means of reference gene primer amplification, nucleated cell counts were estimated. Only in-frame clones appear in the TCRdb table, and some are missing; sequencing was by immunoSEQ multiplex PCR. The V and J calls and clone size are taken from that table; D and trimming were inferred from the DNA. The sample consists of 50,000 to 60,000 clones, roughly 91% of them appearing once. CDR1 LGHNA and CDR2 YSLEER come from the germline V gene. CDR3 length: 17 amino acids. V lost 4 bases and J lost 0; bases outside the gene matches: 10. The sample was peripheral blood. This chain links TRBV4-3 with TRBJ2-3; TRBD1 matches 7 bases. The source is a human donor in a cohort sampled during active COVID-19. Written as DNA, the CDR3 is TGCGCCAGCAGCCGAGGAAACAGGGGTACTAGCACAGATACGCAGTATTTT. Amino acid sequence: CASSRGNRGTSTDTQYF.